Below, one TCR beta chain is given with its context. The length of the CDR3 is 15 residues. The junction had 7 bases not matched to a gene; V was cut back by 5 bases and J by 1 base. The germline V gene has CDR1 SGHAT and CDR2 FQNNGV. As handled by the study authors: Cell counts per sample came from amplifying reference gene primers. TCRdb's copy holds only in-frame clones and misses some; the assay was immunoSEQ multiplex PCR. That table is the source of V, J and clone size, and D and trimming were worked out from the DNA. The repertoire holds under 200,000 clones, with roughly 85% as singletons. The sample belongs to a study of blood T cell repertoires in COVID-19. At the level of the study: COVID-19 samples from acute and convalescent phases originated in the United States, Italy and Spain.

The TCR was taken from a woman at least 80 years old with acute or convalescent COVID-19. J is TRBJ2-7 and V is TRBV11-2; 8 positions agree with TRBD1. Input material: peripheral blood. CDR3 DNA sequence: TGTGCCAGCAGCGGTAGGGACAGGAGTTCCTACGAGCAGTACTTC. It specifies CASSGRDRSSYEQYF.